This T cell receptor beta chain derives from a study of CD8 T cells in ankylosing spondylitis. General study findings and limits: Blood from ankylosing spondylitis patients appeared to carry a characteristic roughly eight-variant TCR beta motif. Significant enrichment of disease-linked clones was reported in matched ankylosing spondylitis synovial fluid. Several of the motif variants were reported before in synovial fluid and blood from reactive arthritis.

The CDR3 runs 15 residues. The ends lost 6 bases at V and 5 bases at J; junction bases unmatched: 8. Per germline, CDR1 ENHRY and CDR2 SYGVKD. Quantitative 5'-RACE with molecular barcodes was used to make the TCR beta libraries. TCRdb re-called the 5' RACE reads through MiXCR, storing one row per CDR3 protein. The sample lists 230,000 or so distinct CDR3 sequences, around 25% occurring once. With respect to this clonotype: Its matching antigen is unknown.

V gene TRBV10-3 combines with J gene TRBJ2-3, with TRBD1 matching over 10 bases. The receptor's source is a male donor with ankylosing spondylitis or in good health (not recorded which). Material for sequencing was blood, either unsorted or a sorted T cell fraction (not recorded which). The CDR3 loop reads CAIRSDRGQGDTQYF. The CDR3 DNA is TGTGCCATCAGATCCGACAGGGGGCAGGGAGATACGCAGTATTTT.